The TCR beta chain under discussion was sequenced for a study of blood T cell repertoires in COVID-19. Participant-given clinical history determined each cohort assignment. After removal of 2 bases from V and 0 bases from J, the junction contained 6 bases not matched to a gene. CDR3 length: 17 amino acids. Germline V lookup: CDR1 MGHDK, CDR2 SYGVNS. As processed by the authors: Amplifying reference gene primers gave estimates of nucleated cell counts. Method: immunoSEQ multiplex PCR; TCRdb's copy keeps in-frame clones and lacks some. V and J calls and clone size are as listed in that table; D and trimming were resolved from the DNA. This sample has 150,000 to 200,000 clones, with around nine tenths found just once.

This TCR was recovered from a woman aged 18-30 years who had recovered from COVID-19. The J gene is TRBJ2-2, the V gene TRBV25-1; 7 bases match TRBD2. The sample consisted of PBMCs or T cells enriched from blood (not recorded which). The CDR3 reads CASSEELGLPNTGELFF. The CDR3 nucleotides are TGTGCCAGCAGTGAAGAATTGGGACTACCGAACACCGGGGAGCTGTTTTTT.